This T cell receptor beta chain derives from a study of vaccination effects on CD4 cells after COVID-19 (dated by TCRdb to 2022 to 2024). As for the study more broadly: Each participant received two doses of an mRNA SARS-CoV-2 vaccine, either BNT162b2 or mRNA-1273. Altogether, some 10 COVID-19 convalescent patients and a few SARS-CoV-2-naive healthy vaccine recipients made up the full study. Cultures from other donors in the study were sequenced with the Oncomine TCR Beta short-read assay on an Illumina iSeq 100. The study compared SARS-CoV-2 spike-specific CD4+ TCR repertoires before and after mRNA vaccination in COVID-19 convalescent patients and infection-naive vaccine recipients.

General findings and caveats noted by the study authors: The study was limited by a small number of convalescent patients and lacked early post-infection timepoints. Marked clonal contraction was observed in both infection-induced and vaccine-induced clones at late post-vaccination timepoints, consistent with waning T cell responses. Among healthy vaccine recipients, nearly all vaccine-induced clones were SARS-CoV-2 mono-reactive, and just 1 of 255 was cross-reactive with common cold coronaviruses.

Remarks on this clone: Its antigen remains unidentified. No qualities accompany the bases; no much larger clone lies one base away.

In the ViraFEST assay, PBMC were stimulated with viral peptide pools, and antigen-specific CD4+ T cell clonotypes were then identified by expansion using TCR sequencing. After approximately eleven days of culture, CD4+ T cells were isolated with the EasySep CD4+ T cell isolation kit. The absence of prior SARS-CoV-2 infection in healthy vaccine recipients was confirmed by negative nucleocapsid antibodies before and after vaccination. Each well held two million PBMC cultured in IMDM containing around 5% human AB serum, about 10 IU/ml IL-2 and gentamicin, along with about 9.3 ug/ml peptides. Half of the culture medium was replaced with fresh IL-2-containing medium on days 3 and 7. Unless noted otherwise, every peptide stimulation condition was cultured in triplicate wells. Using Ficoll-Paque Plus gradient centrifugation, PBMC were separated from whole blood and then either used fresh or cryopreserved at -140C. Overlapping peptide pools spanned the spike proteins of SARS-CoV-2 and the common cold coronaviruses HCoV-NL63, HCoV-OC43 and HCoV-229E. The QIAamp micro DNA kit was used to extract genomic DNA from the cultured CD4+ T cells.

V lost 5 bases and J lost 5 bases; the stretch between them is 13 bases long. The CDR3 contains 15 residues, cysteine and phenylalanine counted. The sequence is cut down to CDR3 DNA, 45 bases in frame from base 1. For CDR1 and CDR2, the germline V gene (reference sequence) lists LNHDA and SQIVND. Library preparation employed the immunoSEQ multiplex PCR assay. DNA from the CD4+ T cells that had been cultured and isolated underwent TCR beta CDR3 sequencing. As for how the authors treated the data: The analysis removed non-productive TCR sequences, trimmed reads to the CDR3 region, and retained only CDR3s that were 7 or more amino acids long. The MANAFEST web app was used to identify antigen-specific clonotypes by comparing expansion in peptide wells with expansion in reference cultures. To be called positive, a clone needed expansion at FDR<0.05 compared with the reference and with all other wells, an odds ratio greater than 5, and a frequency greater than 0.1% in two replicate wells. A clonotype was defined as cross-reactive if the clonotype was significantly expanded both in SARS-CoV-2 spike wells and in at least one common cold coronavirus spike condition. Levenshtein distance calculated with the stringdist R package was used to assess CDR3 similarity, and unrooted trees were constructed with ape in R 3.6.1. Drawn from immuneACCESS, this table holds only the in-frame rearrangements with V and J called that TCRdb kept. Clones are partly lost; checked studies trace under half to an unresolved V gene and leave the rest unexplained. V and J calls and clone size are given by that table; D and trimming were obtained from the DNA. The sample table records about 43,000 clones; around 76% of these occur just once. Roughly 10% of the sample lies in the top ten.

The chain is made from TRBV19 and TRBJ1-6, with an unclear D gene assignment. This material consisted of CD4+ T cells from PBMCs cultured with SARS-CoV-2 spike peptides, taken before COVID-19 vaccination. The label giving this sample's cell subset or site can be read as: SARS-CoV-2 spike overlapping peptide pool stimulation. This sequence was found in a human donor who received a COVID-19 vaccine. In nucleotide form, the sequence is TGTGCCAGTAGTCAGCTAGCAAATGATAATTCACCCCTCCACTTT. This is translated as CASSQLANDNSPLHF.